The T cell receptor (beta chain) under discussion was sequenced for a study of blood T cell repertoires in COVID-19. CDR3 length: 15 residues. Germline V gene sequence: CDR1 MNHEY, CDR2 SMNVEV (reference sequence). Between the trimmed V and J ends, which lost 5 bases and 2 bases, there was a span of 15 bases. Profiling relied on immunoSEQ multiplex PCR, and the TCRdb table lists in-frame clones only, not all of them. The data show about 320,000 clones, 90% seen once. This clonotype was obtained from a man aged 55 to 70 who had recovered from COVID-19. V and J are TRBV27 and TRBJ1-2; D perhaps matches TRBD1 (6 bases). The sample comprised PBMCs or T cells enriched from blood (not recorded which). The CDR3 sequence is CASSARGQSNYGYTF. The CDR3 nucleotides are TGTGCCAGCAGTGCGAGGGGACAAAGCAACTATGGCTACACCTTC.